This T cell receptor beta chain was sequenced for a study of glioma-infiltrating T cells after dendritic cell vaccination. Study background: At biweekly intervals, patients got three intradermal dendritic cell vaccine injections.

The primer mix had 60 V beta and 13 J beta primers. Clones were read by immunoSEQ multiplex PCR, and TCRdb kept only the in-frame ones, dropping some. Here the sample spans 85,000 to 110,000 clones, more than 80% being singletons. General study results and limits: Only a small number of patients had complete blood and tumor samples.

The CDR3 is 15 amino acids. V gave up 4 bases and J gave up 5 bases, with 12 bases separating them. CDR1 is MNHEY and CDR2 is SMNVEV in the germline V gene (reference sequence). This clone came up once. Antigen: not known. This sample comprised blood, obtained before dendritic cell vaccination. V is TRBV27 and J is TRBJ1-6; tentative D call: TRBD1 (6 bases). This TCR was sampled from a human donor with glioblastoma. CDR3 sequence (DNA): TGTGCCAGCAGTTGGGGGGCGGGGGATAATTCACCCCTCCACTTT. It is translated as CASSWGAGDNSPLHF.